These 22 T cell receptor beta chains share one sample of origin, sequenced in a study of blood T cell repertoires in COVID-19 (dated by TCRdb to between 2020 and 2021). The receptor library was made with the immunoSEQ multiplex PCR assay. TCRdb mirrors the immuneACCESS table, restricted to in-frame sequences. Some clones are absent from its copies; in checked studies, under half trace to an unresolved V gene, and the reason for the others is unknown. Present in this sample are approximately 100,000 clones, 65% to 85% of which were seen just once. Roughly 10% of the sample goes to the ten largest clones. The sample comprised peripheral blood. These receptors all come from an elderly woman with acute or convalescent COVID-19.

The chain employs TRBV7-2 and TRBJ1-6; perhaps TRBD1 as D (5 bases). The CDR3 runs to 15 residues. Germline lookup yields CDR1 SGHTA and CDR2 FQGNSA. V lost 1 base, J lost 8 bases, and 12 bases lay in between. For the CDR3, the DNA is TGTGCCAGCAGCTTAGTGTTCAGGGCGGATTCACCCCTCCACTTT. It encodes CASSLVFRADSPLHF. Together with reference TRBV7-2 and TRBJ1-6, the CDR3 gives the full variable domain: GAGVSQSPSNKVTEKGKDVELRCDPISGHTALYWYRQSLGQGLEFLIYFQGNSAPDKSGLPSDRFSAERTGGSVSTLTIQRTQQEDSAVYLCASSLVFRADSPLHFGNGTRLTVT.

This clone was picked up many times. The chain combines TRBV2 with TRBJ2-3; 11 bases match TRBD2. Unmatched junction bases numbered 18, after V lost 7 bases and J lost 9 bases. Germline CDR1 SNHLY, CDR2 FYNNEI. The CDR3 is made up of 17 amino acids. DNA of the CDR3: TGTGCCAGCACTGCGCCGGGACTAGCGGACCAGGCAGGGACGCAGTATTTT. Protein: CASTAPGLADQAGTQYF.

The genes are TRBV4-3 and TRBJ2-5; TRBD2 matches 7 bases. V shed 0 bases and J 4 bases; nucleotides not matched to a gene: 17. Germline values: CDR1 LGHNA, CDR2 YSLEER. The CDR3 is made up of 19 amino acids. CDR3 sequence (DNA): TGCGCCAGCAGCCAAGATTCTTTCCTCTCTAGCGGAAAAGGAGAGACCCAGTACTTC. It codes for CASSQDSFLSSGKGETQYF.

The gene calls are TRBV28 and TRBJ2-7, with TRBD1 as a possible D gene (5 bases). V shed 5 bases and J shed 2 bases, with 13 bases lying between them. The CDR3 loop spans 14 amino acids. Looked up from germline, CDR1 is MDHEN and CDR2 is SYDVKM. The CDR3 protein is CASSSLQVPYEQYF. In nucleotides, the CDR3 is TGTGCCAGCAGTAGCCTACAGGTTCCCTACGAGCAGTACTTC. Based on the CDR3 plus reference TRBV28 and TRBJ2-7, the full variable domain is DVKVTQSSRYLVKRTGEKVFLECVQDMDHENMFWYRQDPGLGLRLIYFSYDVKMKEKGDIPEGYSVSREKKERFSLILESASTNQTSMYLCASSSLQVPYEQYFGPGTRLTVT.

This clone was detected once. V gene TRBV4-3 combines with J gene TRBJ1-6; weak D call: TRBD1 (6 bases). CDR3 length: 15 residues. CDR1 and CDR2 (germline): LGHNA, YSLEER. V lost 1 base, J lost 7 bases, and 11 bases lay in between. The CDR3 DNA reads TGCGCCAGCAGCCAAGGGACAGTTGAGAATTCACCCCTCCACTTT. Translated, it gives CASSQGTVENSPLHF.

V usage is TRBV11-2 and J usage is TRBJ2-1, with 7 positions matching TRBD2. V was clipped by 2 bases and J by 7 bases; unmatched bases: 8. Germline-derived CDR1 and CDR2 are SGHAT and FQNNGV. CDR3 length: 15 residues. The CDR3 nucleotides are TGTGCCAGCAGCTTACTAGGACTAGAGAAAAATGAGCAGTTCTTC. This translates into CASSLLGLEKNEQFF.

The rearrangement joins TRBV6-2 or TRBV6-3 to TRBJ1-2; no clear D gene. Between the trimmed V and J ends, which lost 0 bases and 8 bases, there was a span of 13 bases. The CDR3 length is 14 residues. The germline V gene encodes CDR1 MNHEY and CDR2 SVGEGT. The CDR3 is CASSYSEGFGGYTF. The CDR3 DNA reads as TGTGCCAGCAGTTACTCGGAGGGATTTGGGGGCTACACCTTC.

V and J are TRBV28 and TRBJ1-3, with D unclear. This CDR3 contains 16 residues. With 3 bases removed from V and 2 bases from J, the gap between germline ends came to 14 bases. The germline V gene encodes CDR1 MDHEN and CDR2 SYDVKM. For the CDR3, the DNA is TGTGCCAGCAGTTTTTATGGTAGCCGGCCTGGAAACACCATATATTTT. Residues: CASSFYGSRPGNTIYF.

The sample holds a few counts of this clone. The rearrangement joins TRBV3-1 (or the pseudogene TRBV3-2) to TRBJ1-3; TRBD1 matches 8 bases. With 2 bases clipped from V and 3 bases from J, the junction kept 3 bases outside the gene matches. CDR3 size: 15 residues. Per germline, CDR1 LGHDT and CDR2 YNNKEL (reference sequence). CDR3 sequence (DNA): TGTGCCAGCAGCCAAAGAGGACAGGGTGGAAACACCATATATTTT. The encoded protein is CASSQRGQGGNTIYF.

This chain uses TRBV18 with TRBJ1-6; TRBD1 is a possible D gene (6 bases). The length of the CDR3 is 16 residues. Germline-derived CDR1 and CDR2 are KGHSH and LQKENI. The V gene lost 2 bases and the J gene lost 8 bases, with 16 bases spanning the gap. In nucleotides, the CDR3 is TGTGCCAGCTCACCAACCGGGGGGCGTGGGGATTCACCCCTCCACTTT. Encoded protein: CASSPTGGRGDSPLHF.

The rearrangement joins TRBV2 to TRBJ1-1; 7 bases match TRBD1. J lost 7 bases, V lost 2 bases, and 7 bases had no gene match. Germline-derived CDR1 and CDR2 are SNHLY and FYNNEI. The CDR3 is 14 amino acids. CDR3 protein: CASSEYGPGGEAFF. The CDR3 DNA follows: TGTGCCAGCAGTGAATATGGGCCAGGGGGTGAAGCTTTCTTT.

The chain links TRBV5-1 to TRBJ1-3; the D gene is possibly TRBD1 (6 bases). Trimming stripped 4 bases from V and 0 bases from J, with 17 bases between. The germline V gene encodes CDR1 SGHRS and CDR2 YFSETQ. The CDR3 contains 17 residues. CDR3 DNA: TGCGCCAGCAGCGTGGGACACCTTAAGAGCTCTGGAAACACCATATATTTT. It encodes CASSVGHLKSSGNTIYF.

The chain joins TRBV2 to TRBJ1-5; 11 bases map to TRBD1. With V trimmed by 8 bases and J by 9 bases, 6 bases remained unmatched. Germline CDR1 SNHLY, CDR2 FYNNEI. The CDR3 spans 13 residues. The CDR3 region is CASGTGGVRPQHF. DNA for the CDR3: TGTGCCAGCGGGACAGGGGGAGTGAGGCCCCAGCATTTT. The entire variable domain, with the rest obtained from reference TRBV2 and TRBJ1-5, is as follows: EPEVTQTPSHQVTQMGQEVILRCVPISNHLYFYWYRQILGQKVEFLVSFYNNEISEKSEIFDDQFSVERPDGSNFTLKIRSTKLEDSAMYFCASGTGGVRPQHFGDGTRLSIL.

Points on this clone: The junction differs from germline at one of its ends, possibly a read error. The chain recombines TRBV24-1 with TRBJ2-3, with 8 positions matching TRBD2. This CDR3 spans 17 amino acids. In germline, CDR1 is KGHDR, CDR2 SFDVKD. The CDR3 reads CATSDGTGLEGTDTQYF. The CDR3 region has the DNA TGTGCCACCAGTGATGGGACGGGACTAGAGGGCACCGATACGCAGTATTTT.

The rearrangement uses TRBV2 and TRBJ1-5; D is perhaps TRBD1 (6 bases). Trimming removed 5 bases at V and 1 base at J, with 12 bases between. Germline CDR1 SNHLY, CDR2 FYNNEI. This CDR3 has 15 amino acids. As DNA, the CDR3 is TGTGCCAGCAGTTCGACAGGTGGCAGCAATCAGCCCCAGCATTTT. This encodes CASSSTGGSNQPQHF.

This chain uses TRBV7-8 with TRBJ1-1; TRBD1 matches 9 bases. Germline V gene data show CDR1 as SGHVS and CDR2 as FQNEAQ. V shed 5 bases and J 1 base; nucleotides not matched to a gene: 17. This CDR3 region has 19 residues. The CDR3 bases are TGTGCCAGCAGCGGCCTACTGGGACAGGGAGGTCCGGGGAACACTGAAGCTTTCTTT. It translates to CASSGLLGQGGPGNTEAFF.

The rearrangement links TRBV19 to TRBJ1-1; D might be TRBD1 (5 bases). Germline V lookup: CDR1 LNHDA, CDR2 SQIVND (reference sequence). Trimming took 4 bases from V and 4 from J, leaving 16 bases between them. The CDR3 totals 15 residues. The DNA for the CDR3 is TGTGCCAGTAGTAGTCTCTTTCGACAGTTCACTGAAGCTTTCTTT. Amino acid sequence: CASSSLFRQFTEAFF.

J is TRBJ1-1 and V is TRBV29-1; possible D gene TRBD1, 5 bases. Germline CDR1 reads SQVTM; CDR2 reads ANQGSEA. Trimming pared 6 bases from V and 5 bases from J, leaving 16 bases between. The CDR3 loop spans 13 amino acids. CDR3: CSVVRVRGTEAFF. CDR3 nucleotide sequence: TGCAGCGTGGTTAGGGTCCGGGGGACTGAAGCTTTCTTT.

The chain combines TRBV28 with TRBJ1-2; no clear D gene. Trimming pared 7 bases from V and 7 bases from J, leaving 19 bases between. Germline CDR1 is MDHEN and CDR2 is SYDVKM. The CDR3 has 14 residues. The CDR3 protein is CASTFSGGGSGYTF. CDR3 nucleotide sequence: TGTGCCAGCACCTTTTCGGGAGGAGGGAGTGGCTACACCTTC.

The chain is built from TRBV15 and TRBJ2-2; 11 bases agree with TRBD2. Per germline, CDR1 LNHNV and CDR2 YYDKDF (reference sequence). This CDR3 spans 19 amino acids. After removal of 1 base from V and 0 bases from J, the junction contained 7 bases not matched to a gene. The CDR3 loop reads CATSRALLAGAPNTGELFF. The CDR3 DNA reads TGTGCCACCAGCAGAGCTTTACTAGCGGGGGCCCCGAACACCGGGGAGCTGTTTTTT.

The chain combines TRBV3-1 (or the pseudogene TRBV3-2) with TRBJ2-4, with 7 bases aligning to TRBD2. J was trimmed by 0 bases and V by 0 bases; bases with no gene match: 8. Germline CDR1 is LGHDT and CDR2 is YNNKEL (reference sequence). CDR3 length: 18 residues. The CDR3: CASSQDLGGRLAKNIQYF. DNA for the CDR3: TGTGCCAGCAGCCAAGATCTTGGCGGGAGACTAGCCAAAAACATTCAGTACTTC.

This sequence joins TRBV30 and TRBJ2-7; D is possibly TRBD2 (5 bases). V lost 5 bases and J lost 4, with 18 bases in between. The V gene's germline CDR1 is GTSNPN and CDR2 SVGIG (reference sequence). The CDR3 runs to 14 residues. The CDR3 is CAWGSGDLSYEQYF. As DNA, the CDR3 is TGTGCCTGGGGGTCCGGGGATTTGAGTTACGAGCAGTACTTC.